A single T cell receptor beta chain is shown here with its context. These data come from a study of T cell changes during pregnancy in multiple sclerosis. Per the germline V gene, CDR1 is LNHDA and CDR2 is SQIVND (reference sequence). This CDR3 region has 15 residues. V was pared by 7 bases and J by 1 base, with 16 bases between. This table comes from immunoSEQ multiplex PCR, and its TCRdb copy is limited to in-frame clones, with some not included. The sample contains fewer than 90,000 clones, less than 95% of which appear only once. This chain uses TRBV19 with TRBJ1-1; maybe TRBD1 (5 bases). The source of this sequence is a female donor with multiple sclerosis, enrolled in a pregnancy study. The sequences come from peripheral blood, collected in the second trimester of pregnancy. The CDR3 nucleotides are TGTGCCAGTAAATCAGTTCCGGGGGAGAACACTGAAGCTTTCTTT. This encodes CASKSVPGENTEAFF. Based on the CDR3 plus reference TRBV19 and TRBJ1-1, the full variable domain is DGGITQSPKYLFRKEGQNVTLSCEQNLNHDAMYWYRQDPGQGLRLIYYSQIVNDFQKGDIAEGYSVSREKKESFPLTVTSAQKNPTAFYLCASKSVPGENTEAFFGQGTRLTVV.